This is a list of T cell receptor beta chains from one sample in a study of blood T cells in healthy people across ages. TCRdb fed the 5' RACE reads into MiXCR, producing one record per CDR3 protein. The sample shows over 1.5 million distinct CDR3 sequences, just under 50% of them seen only once. The specimen was blood. The receptor set was obtained from a middle-aged woman in good health. Each CDR3 is given with its conserved first and last residue. Fields, in order: V gene, J gene, D gene, clone size, CDR3 DNA, CDR3 protein. A D gene is named only where the DNA matches it firmly. Expanded clones are given a class, and other clones once, few, many or no size at all.

TRBV5-4	TRBJ2-1	NA	NA	TGTGCCAGCAGCTTGACAGCTTTCGGGAATGAGCAGTTCTTC	CASSLTAFGNEQFF
TRBV3-1	TRBJ2-7	NA	NA	TGTGCCAGCAGCCAAGTAGTACGGGGCTCAAGCGAGCAGTACTTC	CASSQVVRGSSEQYF
TRBV7-8	TRBJ2-7	NA	NA	TGTGCCAGCAGCTTAGCGGGGGTCAAAGCCTACGAGCAGTACTTC	CASSLAGVKAYEQYF
TRBV6-5	TRBJ2-5	NA	few	TGTGCCAGCAGTTACTTTGCTACTGGGGAGACCCAGTACTTC	CASSYFATGETQYF
TRBV28	TRBJ2-7	NA	NA	TGTGCCAGCAGTTTTAACGGCGTCAGGGGAAGCGAGCAGTACTTC	CASSFNGVRGSEQYF
TRBV6-1	TRBJ2-6	NA	NA	TGTGCCAGCAGGGAACAATCCGGGGCCAACGTCCTGACTTTC	CASREQSGANVLTF
TRBV12-3/TRBV12-4	TRBJ1-2	NA	NA	TGTGCCAGCAGTGCCCCCGGGGCAGAGTTGGTTGGCTACACCTTC	CASSAPGAELVGYTF
TRBV7-8	TRBJ2-7	TRBD2	once	TGTGCCAGCAGCCTACCAACGGCCGGGACTAGCGGGGGCCTTACCTACGAGCAGTACTTC	CASSLPTAGTSGGLTYEQYF
TRBV5-1	TRBJ2-7	NA	NA	TGCGCCAGCAGCGGAGGAGAGGGGTTCGGGGGCTACGAGCAGTACTTC	CASSGGEGFGGYEQYF
TRBV4-3	TRBJ1-6	NA	NA	TGCGCCAGCAGCCAAGATTACCCGGGACTCTCGGCACCCCTCCACTTT	CASSQDYPGLSAPLHF
TRBV7-3	TRBJ2-2	NA	once	TGTGCCAGCAGCTCCGGGACTCCTGGCGCCGGGGAGCTGTTTTTT	CASSSGTPGAGELFF
TRBV6-5	TRBJ2-7	TRBD1	NA	TGTGCCAGCGCTCGGGACAGGGGTTCCTACGAGCAGTACTTC	CASARDRGSYEQYF
TRBV15	TRBJ1-4	TRBD1	NA	TGTGCCACCAGCAGACAGGGGGCATATAATGAAAAACTGTTTTTT	CATSRQGAYNEKLFF
TRBV25-1	TRBJ2-3	NA	NA	TGTGCCAGCAAAGGACCTCTGGGTACGGATACGCAGTATTTT	CASKGPLGTDTQYF
TRBV7-2	TRBJ2-4	TRBD2	NA	TGTGCCAGCAGCACCAGACTAGCAAACATTCAGTACTTC	CASSTRLANIQYF
TRBV6-5	TRBJ2-5	TRBD1	few	TGTGCCAGCAGGAACCACAGGGGTGGTTTGGAGACCCAGTACTTC	CASRNHRGGLETQYF
TRBV7-2	TRBJ1-5	TRBD1	NA	TGTGCTAGCACCTCGACAGGGGGCCATCAGCCCCAGCATTTT	CASTSTGGHQPQHF
TRBV20-1	TRBJ2-5	TRBD2	NA	TGCAGTGCTAGAGATAGGGCTAGCGGGGGACTGGATGAGCAGTACTTC	CSARDRASGGLDEQYF
TRBV14	TRBJ1-2	NA	few	TGTGCCAGCAGCCGCGCCCCCCGGGGTCCTCATGGCTACACCTTC	CASSRAPRGPHGYTF
TRBV7-3	TRBJ2-1	TRBD1	NA	TGTGCCAGCAGCTCAAAAGACAGGGAAGGGAATGAGCAGTTCTTC	CASSSKDREGNEQFF
TRBV12-3/TRBV12-4	TRBJ2-3	TRBD2	few	TGTGCCAGCAGTTTTTCGACTAGCGGCACAGATACGCAGTATTTT	CASSFSTSGTDTQYF
TRBV9	TRBJ2-7	TRBD1	few	TGTGCCAGCAGCGTCGGGACAGGGAACTACGAGCAGTACTTC	CASSVGTGNYEQYF
TRBV9	TRBJ2-7	TRBD2	NA	TGTGCCAGCAGCCCTCCTAGCGGGGAATGGTCGGACGAGCAGTACTTC	CASSPPSGEWSDEQYF
TRBV10-3	TRBJ1-4	TRBD1	NA	TGTGCCATCAGTCCAGGGGGGGAATATGAAAAACTGTTTTTT	CAISPGGEYEKLFF